The TCR beta chain under discussion was sequenced for a study of T cells in Graves' hyperthyroidism and ophthalmopathy (dated by TCRdb to between 2019 and 2020). General notes on the study: Peripheral blood was sampled at the time of initial diagnosis, prior to any treatment. The study also compared thyroid tissue and blood T-cell repertoires from about 6 Graves' hyperthyroidism patients. Once sampling was done, hyperthyroidism patients were given methimazole at a starting dose of 30 mg daily, whereas ophthalmopathy patients were given high-dose intravenous methylprednisolone. TCR Vbeta CDR3 sequencing of 130 to 150 peripheral blood samples (under 45 ophthalmopathy, roughly 74 hyperthyroidism and approximately 17 progressor patients) is reported in the paper. Prospective prediction of ophthalmopathy was tested in an independent validation cohort of 18 hyperthyroidism patients and 17 patients who later progressed to ophthalmopathy. To identify TCR V-J signatures that set the groups apart, the researchers used a discovery cohort of roughly 100 patients, made up of approximately 43 with Graves' ophthalmopathy and 57 with stable Graves' hyperthyroidism. The 75 to 100 discovery patients were divided at random into training and test sets in a 7:3 ratio. Overall study results and their limits: Most expanded thyroid clonotypes (frequency above 0.001) were also found in blood, which suggests that blood repertoires may mirror thyroid immune responses. Ophthalmopathy was separated from stable hyperthyroidism by a 13 V-J signature model, with approximately 89% sensitivity and 81% to 83% specificity obtained in cross-validation and 80%/75% obtained in testing. No statistical method was used to fix the sample size in advance, and group allocation was not hidden from the investigators. In validation, the model predicted progression to ophthalmopathy a median of 6.5 months before onset, with approximately 71% sensitivity and roughly 72% specificity.

The TCR beta CDR3 regions were amplified from RNA transcripts. The first round of RT-PCR for the TCR CDR3 was performed with the HTBI primer set and the Qiagen OneStep RT-PCR kit. A second multiplex PCR round built the libraries, followed by size selection and purification. Sequencing of the libraries was done on an Illumina HiSeq2000 using paired-end 100 bp reads. Concerning the study's data processing: SOAPnuke was used to process the raw data, with reads discarded if the reads contained adapters or uncalled bases, had a mean Phred below 15, or lacked an exact constant-primer or identifier match. High-quality paired reads were merged with COPE v1.2.5, and unique nucleotide sequences were defined as clonotypes. MiTCR v1.1 was used to align clonotypes to the IMGT TRBV, TRBD and TRBJ reference segments. Analysis was restricted to V-J combinations with a frequency above 0.0001, which covered roughly 99% of repertoires. The TCS score was defined as F50 (clonal expansion) divided by E x V (chaos), with BLOSUM62-based TCRdist calculated between CDR3 peptides within each V-J. Welch's t-statistics and random forest reduced just over 500 V-J features to 10 to 15, which were used in a naive Bayes classifier (R e1071). TCRdb reworked the public reads: Q25 trimming with fastp, MiXCR clone assembly, productive beta chains retained. Rows are unified per CDR3 protein, each entry keeping the most common DNA and genes. The V and J calls reflect TCRdb's pipeline rather than the authors' work. The sample table records 690,000 or so distinct CDR3 sequences; around 19% of these occur just once. Approximately 16% of the sample is in the top ten clones.

A word on this clonotype: This receptor's antigen is unknown. It has no much larger one-base neighbor in the sample; base qualities were not kept.

V and J lose 3 bases and 4 bases, and a span of 4 bases separates them. Including cysteine and phenylalanine, the CDR3 has 11 amino acids. Only the CDR3 region is kept as DNA, spanning 33 bases read in frame from base 1. The CDR1 and CDR2 encoded by the germline V gene (reference sequence) are DFQATT and SNEGSKA. Hyperthyroidism patients were aged 18 to 65 years and newly diagnosed, with disease duration of less than 2 months. The study excluded patients with uncontrolled infections, other autoimmune diseases, pregnancy or lactation. Diagnoses were established on the basis of clinical symptoms, serum thyroxine and TRAb, thyroid ultrasound, and orbital computed tomography. For progressor patients, blood was drawn at the first diagnosis of hyperthyroidism, before any ophthalmopathy symptoms had appeared. PBMCs were isolated from approximately 10 ml of fresh peripheral blood by Ficoll-Paque density gradient centrifugation. Progressor patients were defined as those initially diagnosed with Graves' hyperthyroidism in whom ophthalmopathy developed during follow-up. Total RNA was extracted using Trizol reagent, and RNA quality was assessed on an Agilent 2100 Bioanalyzer.

This clonotype was sampled from a woman aged 45-59 years with Graves' hyperthyroidism that later progressed to Graves' ophthalmopathy. Material for sequencing was blood. The receptor chain draws on TRBV20-1 and TRBJ2-1; no confident D gene assignment can be made. CDR3 sequence: CSASRYNEQFF. The base sequence is TGCAGTGCTAGTCGTTACAATGAGCAGTTCTTC.